Shown below are 29 T cell receptor beta chains from a single sample sequenced in a study of vaccination and CD4 T cells after COVID-19 (dated by TCRdb to 2022 to 2024). The treatment or condition label, read with the paper, signifies: approximately nine-day PBMC culture with coronavirus spike peptide pools or control peptides (ViraFEST assay). For these receptors, no antigen is known. The library was made by PCR. Reads for this sample came from an Illumina iSeq 100. DNA from cultured CD4+ T cells underwent TCR sequencing with the Oncomine TCR Beta short-read assay at the Johns Hopkins FTIC core. TCRdb reanalyzed the raw reads on its own, using fastp at Q25 for trimming and MiXCR for clone calling, and kept in-frame beta chains. Rows with a matching CDR3 protein are joined into one entry that keeps the most common DNA and genes. The sample profile shows approximately 22,000 distinct CDR3 sequences; less than 70% of them were found once. The ten largest clones add up to 7.8% of the sample.

The specimen sequenced was CD4+ T cells from blood, cultured in vitro. Source of these receptors: a human donor who had recovered from COVID-19.

The chain employs TRBV6-2 or TRBV6-3 and TRBJ2-5; D call uncertain. Trimming pared 7 bases from V and 4 bases from J, leaving 10 bases between. CDR1 and CDR2 from the germline V gene are MNHEY and SVGEGT. CDR3 length: 12 amino acids. The CDR3 loop reads CASKPAGETQYF. In DNA form, the CDR3 reads TGTGCCAGCAAACCGGCAGGAGAGACCCAGTACTTC.

The chain recombines TRBV11-2 with TRBJ2-5; 7 bases match TRBD1. V dropped 8 bases and J dropped 2; count of bases not matched to a gene: 5. This CDR3 contains 13 residues. Germline CDR1 and CDR2: SGHAT and FQNNGV. In DNA, the CDR3 is TGTGCCAGCCAGGGGACAGTTCAAGAGACCCAGTACTTC. This gives the protein CASQGTVQETQYF.

The V and J genes are TRBV27 and TRBJ2-7; 10 positions agree with TRBD1. V dropped 4 bases and J dropped 5; count of bases not matched to a gene: 5. Germline CDR1 MNHEY, CDR2 SMNVEV (reference sequence). The CDR3 is made up of 14 amino acids. The CDR3 region is CASSSTGGRNEQYF. The CDR3 DNA sequence: TGTGCCAGCAGTTCGACAGGGGGCCGGAACGAGCAGTACTTC.

V is TRBV19 and J is TRBJ1-5, with no clear D. The ends were cut back, 0 bases at V and 0 bases at J, with 6 bases in the middle. Per the germline V gene, CDR1 is LNHDA and CDR2 is SQIVND (reference sequence). The CDR3 has 15 amino acids. CDR3 nucleotide sequence: TGTGCCAGTAGTATAGAAGGCCATAGCAATCAGCCCCAGCATTTT. The encoded protein is CASSIEGHSNQPQHF.

The chain carries TRBV5-5 and TRBJ1-2, with D possibly matching TRBD1 (5 bases). CDR3 size: 15 residues. V shed 1 base and J shed 12 bases, with 22 bases lying between them. Germline V lookup: CDR1 SGHKS, CDR2 YYEKEE (reference sequence). Written as DNA, the CDR3 is TGTGCCAGCAGCTTGCTGACCCCGGGACTATCGAAGAACACCTTC. Translation: CASSLLTPGLSKNTF.

The chain carries TRBV19 and TRBJ1-2; the D is unclear. Germline V gene sequence: CDR1 LNHDA, CDR2 SQIVND (reference sequence). V gave up 2 bases and J gave up 7 bases, with 8 bases separating them. This CDR3 has 12 residues. For the CDR3, the DNA is TGTGCCAGTAGTATAAGCCAGGTTGGCTACACCTTC. It yields the protein CASSISQVGYTF.

This chain joins TRBV7-2 and TRBJ2-2, with 7 bases aligning to TRBD2. CDR1 is SGHTA, CDR2 FQGNSA, per germline. The CDR3 spans 15 residues. The J segment lost 5 bases and the V segment lost 0 bases, leaving 3 bases of the junction unmatched. The CDR3 here is CASSLAGGITGELFF. For the CDR3, the DNA is TGTGCCAGCAGCTTAGCGGGAGGGATTACCGGGGAGCTGTTTTTT.

This chain links TRBV6-2 or TRBV6-3 with TRBJ1-2; the D gene is possibly TRBD1 (5 bases). This CDR3 has 13 amino acids. CDR1 and CDR2 (germline): MNHEY, SVGEGT. V shed 7 bases and J shed 8 bases, with 17 bases lying between them. The DNA of the CDR3 is TGTGCCAGCACCGGGACGGGTCAAGGAGGCTACACCTTC. Its protein is CASTGTGQGGYTF.

This clonotype has just one count. The chain employs TRBV14 and TRBJ2-4; a possible D gene is TRBD1 (6 bases). The V gene's germline CDR1 is SGHDN and CDR2 FVKESK. CDR3 length: 12 amino acids. With 2 bases removed from V and 7 bases from J, the gap between germline ends came to 6 bases. The CDR3 coding sequence is TGTGCCAGCAGCCAACAGGGGAACATTCAGTACTTC. Translating gives CASSQQGNIQYF.

In DNA, the CDR3 is TGCAGTGCTAGACGACGACTAGCGGGGAATCACAATGAGCAGTTCTTC. This codes for CSARRRLAGNHNEQFF. This chain joins TRBV20-1 and TRBJ2-1; 11 nucleotides agree with TRBD2. Germline V gives CDR1 DFQATT, CDR2 SNEGSKA (reference sequence). With 2 bases clipped from V and 5 bases from J, the junction kept 8 bases outside the gene matches. The CDR3 is made up of 16 amino acids.

The CDR3 loop reads CASRPRAGRADTQYF. CDR3 nucleotide sequence: TGTGCCAGCAGACCGAGGGCAGGCCGCGCAGATACGCAGTATTTT. The gene calls are TRBV27 and TRBJ2-3; a possible D gene is TRBD2 (5 bases). This CDR3 comprises 15 residues. The germline CDR1 and CDR2 sequences are MNHEY and SMNVEV (reference sequence). Trimming took 6 bases from V and 4 from J, leaving 17 bases between them.

This chain connects TRBV6-2 or TRBV6-3 to TRBJ1-2; possible D gene TRBD1, 6 bases. The CDR3 sequence is 14 residues long. Per germline, CDR1 MNHEY and CDR2 SVGEGT. V was shortened by 6 bases and J by 4 bases, with 15 bases between the two germline ends. CDR3 amino acids: CASSPGQTVYGYTF. The CDR3 DNA is TGTGCCAGCAGCCCCGGACAGACGGTCTATGGCTACACCTTC.

The chain recombines TRBV6-2 or TRBV6-3 with TRBJ2-1; D remains unclear. Trimming cost V 5 bases and J 0 bases, with 8 bases left between them. This CDR3 has 14 amino acids. Germline lookup yields CDR1 MNHEY and CDR2 SVGEGT. CDR3 nucleotides: TGTGCCAGCAGTCCTAACGACTCCTACAATGAGCAGTTCTTC. Translation gives CASSPNDSYNEQFF.

This CDR3 is CASSLGTGGNTIYF. DNA of the CDR3: TGTGCCAGCAGCTTAGGGACAGGGGGAAACACCATATATTTT. V and J are TRBV7-2 and TRBJ1-3; 8 nucleotides line up with TRBD1. The CDR3 sequence is 14 residues long. The germline CDR1 and CDR2 sequences are SGHTA and FQGNSA. V dropped 1 base and J dropped 4; count of bases not matched to a gene: 0.

The chain couples TRBV6-1 to TRBJ1-6; 8 bases are a match to TRBD1. V dropped 6 bases and J dropped 11; count of bases not matched to a gene: 15. There are 16 residues in the CDR3. CDR1 is MNHNS and CDR2 is SASEGT in the germline V gene. The CDR3 DNA sequence: TGTGCCAGCAGGGGCGACAGGGGCCGATTTTATGCACCCCTCCACTTT. Protein product: CASRGDRGRFYAPLHF.

The chain links TRBV11-2 to TRBJ2-7; the D gene is possibly TRBD2 (6 bases). Germline CDR1 is SGHAT and CDR2 is FQNNGV. Trimming took off 4 bases at V and 2 bases at J, with 18 bases between the two ends. This CDR3 is built from 16 residues. Here the CDR3 DNA reads TGTGCCAGCAGCTCTCGGGTCGGCGGGACTCCCTACGAGCAGTACTTC. It codes for CASSSRVGGTPYEQYF.

The chain is built from TRBV7-2 and TRBJ1-2, with D tentatively TRBD1 (5 bases). The CDR3 is 15 amino acids. In germline, CDR1 is SGHTA, CDR2 FQGNSA. Trimming left V 5 bases short and J 2 bases short, with 15 bases between. The CDR3 DNA follows: TGTGCCAGCAGCCAACCAACAGGTGCCAACTATGGCTACACCTTC. Protein: CASSQPTGANYGYTF.

This chain uses TRBV6-2 or TRBV6-3 with TRBJ2-1, with 10 nucleotides matching TRBD2. The CDR3 totals 19 residues. Unmatched junction bases numbered 16, after V lost 2 bases and J lost 6 bases. CDR1 is MNHEY and CDR2 is SVGEGT in the germline V gene. Here the CDR3 DNA reads TGTGCCAGCAGTTACCGAGGAGGTAGCGGGAGGTCCGGGGGCAATGAGCAGTTCTTC. It specifies CASSYRGGSGRSGGNEQFF.

The rearrangement links TRBV10-3 to TRBJ1-6; TRBD1 aligns across 8 bases. The CDR3 length is 14 residues. In germline, CDR1 is ENHRY, CDR2 SYGVKD. V trimming: 6 bases; J trimming: 5 bases; junction bases outside the gene matches: 3. The CDR3, as DNA: TGTGCCATCAGCCCGACAGGGGATAATTCACCCCTCCACTTT. This encodes CAISPTGDNSPLHF.

The chain combines TRBV12-3 or TRBV12-4 with TRBJ1-1; D may be TRBD1 (5 bases). Deletions cut 7 bases from V and 4 bases from J, with 10 bases between. There are 12 residues in the CDR3. The CDR3 is CASIRGGTEAFF. Here the CDR3 DNA reads TGTGCCAGCATCCGGGGGGGCACTGAAGCTTTCTTT.

The chain employs TRBV19 and TRBJ2-1, with D tentatively TRBD2 (7 bases). The CDR3 totals 15 residues. V was clipped by 9 bases and J by 2 bases, with 17 bases between them. The germline gives CDR1 LNHDA, CDR2 SQIVND (reference sequence). The DNA for the CDR3 is TGTGCCAGCCAGGGGCTAGCGGACGCCTACAATGAGCAGTTCTTC. It translates to CASQGLADAYNEQFF. The full variable domain, with the rest looked up from reference TRBV19 and TRBJ2-1, is DGGITQSPKYLFRKEGQNVTLSCEQNLNHDAMYWYRQDPGQGLRLIYYSQIVNDFQKGDIAEGYSVSREKKESFPLTVTSAQKNPTAFYLCASQGLADAYNEQFFGPGTRLTVL.

This chain links TRBV7-9 with TRBJ2-3; TRBD1 agrees at 9 bases. The CDR3 length is 16 residues. Germline values: CDR1 SEHNR, CDR2 FQNEAQ (reference sequence). Losses at the gene ends were 5 bases for V and 1 base for J; bases not matched to a gene: 7. This CDR3 is CASSRRRDRGTDTQYF. The CDR3 nucleotides are TGTGCCAGCAGCCGACGGCGGGACAGGGGCACAGATACGCAGTATTTT. Full variable domain (outside the CDR3, taken from reference TRBV7-9 and TRBJ2-3): DTGVSQNPRHKITKRGQNVTFRCDPISEHNRLYWYRQTLGQGPEFLTYFQNEAQLEKSRLLSDRFSAERPKGSFSTLEIQRTEQGDSAMYLCASSRRRDRGTDTQYFGPGTRLTVL.

This chain joins TRBV28 and TRBJ2-1, with 10 bases that match TRBD2. The ends lost 6 bases at V and 5 bases at J; junction bases unmatched: 19. CDR1 and CDR2 from the germline V gene are MDHEN and SYDVKM. This CDR3 is built from 19 residues. The CDR3 sequence: CASSRIRYKAGGTNNEQFF. The CDR3 DNA reads TGTGCCAGCAGCCGAATCAGGTACAAAGCGGGAGGGACGAACAATGAGCAGTTCTTC.

The chain couples TRBV28 to TRBJ1-1; a weak D match, TRBD1 (6 bases). There are 15 residues in the CDR3. Trimming stripped 4 bases from V and 3 bases from J, with 15 bases between. CDR1 MDHEN and CDR2 SYDVKM come from the germline V gene. The CDR3: CASSSQGAGDTEAFF. The CDR3 nucleotides are TGTGCCAGCAGTTCACAGGGTGCTGGGGACACTGAAGCTTTCTTT.

A few counts support this clonotype. The V and J genes are TRBV19 and TRBJ2-1, with 10 bases matching TRBD1. The J call is in doubt because the DNA end fits TRBJ2-7 better. CDR1 and CDR2 from the germline V gene are LNHDA and SQIVND (reference sequence). This CDR3 is 15 amino acids long. Here the CDR3 DNA reads TGTGCCAGTAGTATGGCCCGGGACAGGGGTTACGAGCAGTACTTC. Its protein is CASSMARDRGYEQYF.

J is TRBJ1-3 and V is TRBV4-2; D is ambiguous. This CDR3 region has 15 residues. CDR1 is LGHNA, CDR2 YNFKEQ, per germline. Trimming took 3 bases from V and 4 from J, leaving 13 bases between them. This chain's CDR3 is CASSQPTSQGNTIYF. The DNA of the CDR3 is TGTGCCAGCAGCCAGCCTACCTCCCAGGGAAACACCATATATTTT.

V usage is TRBV28 and J usage is TRBJ1-5, with TRBD1 identical over 7 bases. Germline CDR1 reads MDHEN; CDR2 reads SYDVKM. The trim removed 3 bases at V and 7 bases at J, leaving 3 bases unmatched. CDR3 length: 13 amino acids. The CDR3, as DNA: TGTGCCAGCAGTTTCGGCAGGGGGCAGCCCCAGCATTTT. This translates into CASSFGRGQPQHF. The full variable domain, with the rest looked up from reference TRBV28 and TRBJ1-5, is DVKVTQSSRYLVKRTGEKVFLECVQDMDHENMFWYRQDPGLGLRLIYFSYDVKMKEKGDIPEGYSVSREKKERFSLILESASTNQTSMYLCASSFGRGQPQHFGDGTRLSIL.

V is TRBV7-6 and J is TRBJ2-1, with 7 bases fitting TRBD2. Losses at the gene ends were 1 base for V and 0 bases for J; bases not matched to a gene: 6. This CDR3 is built from 17 residues. Germline V gives CDR1 SGHVS, CDR2 FNYEAQ. The chain's CDR3 is CASSLVTSASSYNEQFF. In DNA, the CDR3 is TGTGCCAGCAGCTTAGTTACTAGCGCCAGCTCCTACAATGAGCAGTTCTTC.

V and J are TRBV4-3 and TRBJ1-1, with a tentative D call TRBD1 (5 bases). V gave up 2 bases and J gave up 4 bases, with 17 bases separating them. The CDR3 spans 16 residues. Germline V lookup: CDR1 LGHNA, CDR2 YSLEER. CDR3 in amino acids: CASSQTPPGGGTEAFF. Here the CDR3 DNA reads TGCGCCAGCAGCCAAACCCCGCCCGGGGGTGGCACTGAAGCTTTCTTT.